Listed below are T cell receptor beta chains from one sample, sequenced in a study of blood T cell repertoires in COVID-19. The method was immunoSEQ multiplex PCR; TCRdb's version includes in-frame clones alone and lacks a portion of them. The data show about 69,000 clones, 85% to 90% seen once. The sample was peripheral blood. These receptors were taken from a man between 50 and 59 years old with acute or convalescent COVID-19. CDR3s include the opening cysteine and the closing phenylalanine or tryptophan. D genes are given only for firm matches. Not every row has a clone size; where given, it reads once, few, many or a size class.

j_call clone_size d_call v_call cdr3_nt cdr3_aa
TRBJ1-1 - - TRBV10-3 TGTGCCTCCAACGAGCGGTACTTATCCACTGAAGCTTTCTTT CASNERYLSTEAFF
TRBJ2-7 - TRBD2 TRBV10-3 TGTGCCATCAGTGAGACCGGGACTAGGGGCGAGCAGTACTTC CAISETGTRGEQYF
TRBJ2-3 - - TRBV5-5 TGTGCCAGCAGCTTCTCCCTGGAGGAGTTTTTCACAGATACGCAGTATTTT CASSFSLEEFFTDTQYF
TRBJ1-1 - TRBD1 TRBV7-2 TGTGCCAGCAGCTCCCGGACAGGGGAGAACACTGAAGCTTTCTTT CASSSRTGENTEAFF
TRBJ2-1 - TRBD2 TRBV7-2 TGTGCCAGCAGCTTAGCAGGGTTAGCGGGAGGGGTCTGTAATGAGCAGTTCTTC CASSLAGLAGGVCNEQFF
TRBJ2-1 - - TRBV27 TGTGCCAGCAGTTTCGAGCGGGCCTACAATGAGCAGTTCTTC CASSFERAYNEQFF
TRBJ2-7 - TRBD2 TRBV6-5 TGTGCCAGCAGGGGGACTAGCTTATACGAGCAGTACTTC CASRGTSLYEQYF
TRBJ2-1 - TRBD1 TRBV19 TGTGCCAGTAGTAGGCGACAGGGAAGATCTTGGAATGAGCAGTTCTTC CASSRRQGRSWNEQFF
TRBJ2-1 - - TRBV9 TGTGCCAGCAGCGTAGAGGGACTTCTCAAGAATGCGGGCCCCTACAATGAGCAGTTCTTC CASSVEGLLKNAGPYNEQFF
TRBJ1-4 - - TRBV6-5 TGTGCCAGCGCAGAAGGGACATCCCAGAATGAAAAACTGTTTTTT CASAEGTSQNEKLFF
TRBJ2-2 once - TRBV29-1 TGCAGCGTTGCACAGGAGAACACCGGGGAGCTGTTTTTT CSVAQENTGELFF
TRBJ2-3 - TRBD2 TRBV25-1 TGTGCCAGCAACCTAGCGGGGAGCACAGATACGCAGTATTTT CASNLAGSTDTQYF
TRBJ2-3 - - TRBV4-1 TGCGCCAGCAGCCAAGATGGCGGGGATCCCACAGATACGCAGTATTTT CASSQDGGDPTDTQYF
TRBJ2-1 - TRBD2 TRBV7-9 TGTGCCAGCAGCCTCGTTCTCGGACTAGCGAATGAGCAGTTCTTC CASSLVLGLANEQFF
TRBJ1-1 - - TRBV27 TGTGCCAGCAGTTTAGAGCGGAACACTGAAGCTTTCTTT CASSLERNTEAFF
TRBJ1-1 - - TRBV7-7 TGTGCCAGCAGCCCTTTAACAGGGTTGATCAACACTGAAGCTTTCTTT CASSPLTGLINTEAFF
TRBJ2-1 - TRBD2 TRBV4-1 TGCGCCAGCAGCCAAGAATCCCCGCTAGCGGGAAATGAGCAGTTCTTC CASSQESPLAGNEQFF
TRBJ1-1 - TRBD1 TRBV29-1 TGCAGCGTCGGACGTACAGGGGCAGGGACTGAAGCTTTCTTT CSVGRTGAGTEAFF
TRBJ1-5 - TRBD1 TRBV2 TGTGCCAGCAGTGGGGACAGGGATCAGCCCCAGCATTTT CASSGDRDQPQHF
TRBJ1-6 - TRBD1 TRBV19 TGTGCCAGTAGTGCCGGGACAGGGAGCTCCTATAATTCACCCCTCCACTTT CASSAGTGSSYNSPLHF
TRBJ2-7 few TRBD2 TRBV5-6 TGTGCCAGCAGCGCGGGACTAGCGGAGGTCTACGAGCAGTACTTC CASSAGLAEVYEQYF
TRBJ2-3 - TRBD2 TRBV9 TGTGCCAGCAGCGTAGATCCCGGGAGGGCCCGGGCAGATACGCAGTATTTT CASSVDPGRARADTQYF
TRBJ1-2 - TRBD1 TRBV18 TGTGCCAGCTCGCTTACAGGGGGCGGTGGCTACACCTTC CASSLTGGGGYTF
TRBJ2-5 - TRBD2 TRBV27 TGTGCCAGCGCCTATAGCGGGAGTGAGAAGGAGACCCAGTACTTC CASAYSGSEKETQYF
TRBJ1-2 - - TRBV11-3 TGTGCCAGCAGCTTAGAAGGAGGGCTGAACTATGGCTACACCTTC CASSLEGGLNYGYTF
TRBJ1-2 - TRBD1 TRBV24-1 TGTGCCACCAGTGATGACAGGGCTAACTATGGCTACACCTTC CATSDDRANYGYTF
TRBJ1-6 once - TRBV12-5 TGTGCTAGTGGCTTTACCCGGGGGAGGAGCTCCTATAATTCACCCCTCCACTTT CASGFTRGRSSYNSPLHF
TRBJ1-6 once - TRBV6-6 TGTGCCAGCACCCCCCCGGGGGATTCACCCCTCCACTTT CASTPPGDSPLHF
TRBJ2-2 - - TRBV19 TGTGCCAGTAGTCTCACCGGGTCCTTTAACACCGGGGAGCTGTTTTTT CASSLTGSFNTGELFF